This T cell receptor beta chain derives from a study of PD-L1 blockade in urothelial cancer. Study summary: From 2014, patients received atezolizumab, given as 1,200 mg intravenously every 3 weeks. Blood underwent analysis 3 weeks (second dose) and 6 weeks after treatment began.

Time point of the sample: peripheral blood 6 weeks after treatment start. Patients had urothelial carcinoma that was locally advanced or metastatic. Here immunoSEQ multiplex PCR was the method, and the copy in TCRdb shows in-frame clones only, minus some. The sample carries around 66,000 clones, more than 70% recorded once. Sample: PBMCs, taken around atezolizumab (anti-PD-L1) treatment. The sequence came from a man aged 55 to 70 with urothelial cancer.

The CDR3 protein is CASSLEGTGIYGYTF. CDR3 in DNA: TGTGCCAGCAGCTTGGAAGGGACAGGGATCTATGGCTACACCTTC. The chain has TRBV5-4 and TRBJ1-2; 9 nucleotides line up with TRBD1. V was pared by 0 bases and J by 4 bases, with 4 bases of the junction left unmatched. This CDR3 comprises 15 residues. From germline, CDR1 is SGHNT and CDR2 YYREEE (reference sequence).